The 21 T cell receptor beta chains below come from one sample, sequenced in a study of blood T cell repertoires in COVID-19. Some clones are missing from TCRdb's copy, which holds only in-frame ones; the method was immunoSEQ multiplex PCR. The sample includes hundreds of thousands of clones, approximately 85% of them seen just once. Sequenced sample: peripheral blood. These receptors came from a human donor in a cohort sampled during active COVID-19.

This clone showed up just a few times. J is TRBJ1-1 and V is TRBV7-9, with D perhaps TRBD1 (6 bases). The V end lost 2 bases, the J end lost 11 bases, and 15 bases lay between the germline ends. The CDR3 runs to 13 residues. Germline assignment: CDR1 SEHNR and CDR2 FQNEAQ (reference sequence). The CDR3 nucleotides read TGTGCCAGCAGCTTAAGGGACAAGGGGTGGGCTTTCTTT. Translating gives CASSLRDKGWAFF.

This chain joins TRBV6-5 and TRBJ2-3; a possible D gene is TRBD2 (5 bases). Trimming took 6 bases from V and 4 from J, leaving 8 bases between them. CDR3 length: 12 amino acids. Germline CDR1 and CDR2: MNHEY and SVGAGI. CDR3 DNA sequence: TGTGCCAGCAGGGACTCCGCAGATACGCAGTATTTT. It codes for CASRDSADTQYF.

This sequence joins TRBV7-8 and TRBJ1-1, with TRBD1 identical over 7 bases. V dropped 5 bases and J dropped 1; count of bases not matched to a gene: 7. The germline gives CDR1 SGHVS, CDR2 FQNEAQ. This CDR3 has 15 residues. The CDR3 coding sequence is TGTGCCAGCAGCCATCCGGGACAGCCGAACACTGAAGCTTTCTTT. It is translated as CASSHPGQPNTEAFF. Based on the CDR3 plus reference TRBV7-8 and TRBJ1-1, the full variable domain is GAGVSQSPRYKVAKRGQDVALRCDPISGHVSLFWYQQALGQGPEFLTYFQNEAQLDKSGLPSDRFFAERPEGSVSTLKIQRTQQEDSAVYLCASSHPGQPNTEAFFGQGTRLTVV.

The J gene is TRBJ2-1, the V gene TRBV5-1; D may be TRBD2 (7 bases). V lost 5 bases to trimming and J lost 9 bases, with 21 bases between them. Per the germline V gene, CDR1 is SGHRS and CDR2 is YFSETQ. The CDR3 is 15 residues long. CDR3 nucleotides: TGCGCCAGCAGTGCGAGGACCCCAGGGGAGGGTGAGCAGTTCTTC. Translation: CASSARTPGEGEQFF.

The chain couples TRBV5-1 to TRBJ2-1, with D uncertain. The CDR3 sequence is 13 residues long. Per germline, CDR1 SGHRS and CDR2 YFSETQ. Trimming took off 0 bases at V and 5 bases at J, with 6 bases between the two ends. Written as DNA, the CDR3 is TGCGCCAGCAGCTTGGGCCGCGACAATGAGCAGTTCTTC. Protein product: CASSLGRDNEQFF.

This clone was counted between two and nine times. The V gene is TRBV19, the J gene TRBJ1-5, with D unresolved. V was clipped by 7 bases and J by 5 bases, with 9 bases between them. The CDR3 extends over 12 amino acids. The V gene's germline CDR1 is LNHDA and CDR2 SQIVND (reference sequence). The CDR3, as DNA: TGTGCCAGTAAGAGGGTCGATCAGCCCCAGCATTTT. Protein sequence: CASKRVDQPQHF.

The chain employs TRBV23-1 and TRBJ1-2, with no clear D. TRBV23-1 is an ORF, with its function uncertain. The ends were cut back, 2 bases at V and 1 base at J, with 5 bases in the middle. The CDR3 loop spans 13 amino acids. DNA of the CDR3: TGCGCCAGCAGTCAACAGGTTAACTATGGCTACACCTTC. This translates into CASSQQVNYGYTF.

The rearrangement uses TRBV11-2 and TRBJ1-1; weak D call: TRBD1 (6 bases). The CDR3 loop spans 14 amino acids. V lost 4 bases and J lost 1, with 10 bases in between. CDR1 is SGHAT and CDR2 is FQNNGV in the germline V gene. CDR3 in DNA: TGTGCCAGCAGCTCTACAGGGCCGAACACTGAAGCTTTCTTT. Protein: CASSSTGPNTEAFF.

The gene calls are TRBV24-1 and TRBJ2-5, with 8 nucleotides matching TRBD1. The V and J ends lost 3 bases and 7 bases, in that order; junction bases with no gene match: 0. The germline V gene encodes CDR1 KGHDR and CDR2 SFDVKD. This CDR3 comprises 12 residues. This CDR3 reads CATSDQGATQYF. CDR3 coding DNA: TGTGCCACCAGTGATCAGGGGGCGACCCAGTACTTC.

This clone came up a few times. This sequence joins TRBV25-1 and TRBJ2-7; tentatively, D is TRBD1 (5 bases). The germline V and J ends were trimmed by 3 bases and 5 bases, with 17 bases remaining between them. There are 15 residues in the CDR3. The germline CDR1 and CDR2 sequences are MGHDK and SYGVNS. CDR3 DNA: TGTGCCAGCAGTGACAGGGCCCCACTGGGGAACGAGCAGTACTTC. It yields the protein CASSDRAPLGNEQYF.

The chain employs TRBV6-5 and TRBJ1-2; tentative D call: TRBD1 (6 bases). This CDR3 is 14 amino acids long. Trimming took off 6 bases at V and 2 bases at J, with 13 bases between the two ends. Per the germline V gene, CDR1 is MNHEY and CDR2 is SVGAGI. The CDR3, as DNA: TGTGCCAGCAGGAACAGGGAGGGGAACTATGGCTACACCTTC. Translation: CASRNREGNYGYTF.

The chain combines TRBV19 with TRBJ1-1; D gene ambiguous. V lost 4 bases and J lost 3, with 6 bases in between. Germline V gene lookup returns CDR1 LNHDA and CDR2 SQIVND (reference sequence). CDR3 length: 12 amino acids. The CDR3 region has the DNA TGTGCCAGTAGTACTCCCTACACTGAAGCTTTCTTT. Translated: CASSTPYTEAFF.

This clone appeared a single time. The rearrangement uses TRBV7-2 and TRBJ2-7; weak D call: TRBD1 (5 bases). Trimming pared 5 bases from V and 3 bases from J, leaving 17 bases between. Germline loops: CDR1 SGHTA, CDR2 FQGNSA. The CDR3 sequence is 15 residues long. The CDR3 reads CASSKGGQGIYEQYF. The CDR3 DNA sequence: TGTGCCAGCAGCAAAGGTGGCCAGGGCATCTACGAGCAGTACTTC.

The J gene is TRBJ1-3, the V gene TRBV5-1; D unresolved. V was pared by 6 bases and J by 0 bases, with 7 bases between. The germline CDR1 and CDR2 sequences are SGHRS and YFSETQ. The CDR3 sequence is 13 residues long. The CDR3 reads CASMGSSGNTIYF. DNA for the CDR3: TGCGCCAGCATGGGGAGCTCTGGAAACACCATATATTTT.

This chain connects TRBV11-2 to TRBJ2-1; a possible D gene is TRBD1 (6 bases). The V end lost 5 bases, the J end lost 0 bases, and 14 bases lay between the germline ends. From germline, CDR1 is SGHAT and CDR2 FQNNGV. The CDR3 sequence is 16 residues long. In DNA form, the CDR3 reads TGTGCCAGCAGCCTTAGGCGGACAGCCTCCTACAATGAGCAGTTCTTC. Amino acid sequence: CASSLRRTASYNEQFF.

The rearrangement joins TRBV9 to TRBJ2-3; a weak D match, TRBD1 (5 bases). Looked up from germline, CDR1 is SGDLS and CDR2 is YYNGEE. The V gene lost 0 bases and the J gene lost 0 bases, with 8 bases spanning the gap. CDR3 length: 15 residues. CDR3 sequence: CASSVEAGSTDTQYF. As DNA, the CDR3 is TGTGCCAGCAGCGTAGAGGCAGGGAGCACAGATACGCAGTATTTT.

V gene TRBV19 combines with J gene TRBJ1-6; 8 positions match TRBD1. Germline-derived CDR1 and CDR2 are LNHDA and SQIVND (reference sequence). This CDR3 has 18 residues. V shed 5 bases, J shed 6 bases, and the junction held 15 bases outside the gene matches. CDR3 amino acids: CASSYDPGTGQRNSPLHF. The DNA for the CDR3 is TGTGCCAGTAGTTACGATCCCGGGACAGGTCAACGTAATTCACCCCTCCACTTT. The complete variable domain, with remaining parts taken from reference TRBV19 and TRBJ1-6, reads DGGITQSPKYLFRKEGQNVTLSCEQNLNHDAMYWYRQDPGQGLRLIYYSQIVNDFQKGDIAEGYSVSREKKESFPLTVTSAQKNPTAFYLCASSYDPGTGQRNSPLHFGNGTRLTVT.

A note on this clone: Other nucleotide sequences in the sample specify the same CDR3. This chain joins TRBV29-1 and TRBJ2-2; 8 positions match TRBD1. The CDR3 contains 13 residues. Trimming removed 6 bases from V and 0 bases from J; junction bases left unmatched: 0. Germline lookup yields CDR1 SQVTM and CDR2 ANQGSEA. This chain's CDR3 is CSVDRANTGELFF. CDR3 sequence (DNA): TGCAGCGTGGACAGGGCGAACACCGGGGAGCTGTTTTTT.

The table lists this clone with a count of one. The chain is built from TRBV10-3 and TRBJ2-7; 7 positions agree with TRBD1. V shed 4 bases, J shed 3 bases, and the junction held 6 bases outside the gene matches. The V gene's germline CDR1 is ENHRY and CDR2 SYGVKD. The length of the CDR3 is 14 residues. The CDR3 spells CAISGDRAYYEQYF. DNA of the CDR3: TGTGCCATCAGTGGCGACAGGGCATACTACGAGCAGTACTTC.

Concerning this clone itself: The same CDR3 also results from other DNA sequences found in this sample. The chain uses TRBV5-1 and TRBJ2-5, with 7 bases fitting TRBD2. The germline V gene has CDR1 SGHRS and CDR2 YFSETQ. The CDR3 extends over 14 amino acids. After removal of 0 bases from V and 2 bases from J, the junction contained 1 base not matched to a gene. DNA of the CDR3: TGCGCCAGCAGCTTGGTCGGGGGGCAAGAGACCCAGTACTTC. As protein: CASSLVGGQETQYF.

The rearrangement uses TRBV2 and TRBJ2-3, with 7 positions matching TRBD2. CDR3 size: 15 residues. Trimming removed 5 bases from V and 2 bases from J; junction bases left unmatched: 7. Per germline, CDR1 SNHLY and CDR2 FYNNEI. The DNA for the CDR3 is TGTGCCAGCAGTTACTCGGGACTATTCACAGATACGCAGTATTTT. It is translated as CASSYSGLFTDTQYF.